The 30 T cell receptor beta chains below come from one sample, sequenced in a study of identical twins. From the 5' RACE reads, TCRdb called clonotypes with MiXCR, one entry per CDR3 protein. Among about 520,000 distinct CDR3 sequences listed, around 20% were seen once. This sample also appeared in a second study, on T cells expressing NK-cell markers.

Sequencing input: CD4+ T cells sorted from blood. The source of these receptors is a woman younger than 35 in good health.

This chain links TRBV5-1 with TRBJ2-3, with 12 bases matching TRBD2. This CDR3 contains 17 residues. Trimming at V came to 3 bases and at J to 3 bases, leaving 8 bases not matched to a gene. In germline, CDR1 is SGHRS, CDR2 YFSETQ. The CDR3 sequence is CASSSSPLAGGTDTQYF. CDR3 DNA sequence: TGCGCCAGCAGCTCCTCGCCCCTAGCGGGGGGGACAGATACGCAGTATTTT.

This clonotype showed up just a few times. The chain recombines TRBV10-3 with TRBJ1-2, with TRBD1 matching over 7 bases. This CDR3 comprises 14 residues. CDR1 and CDR2 from the germline V gene are ENHRY and SYGVKD. V was pared by 6 bases and J by 4 bases, with 8 bases of the junction left unmatched. CDR3 sequence reads: CAIRDRSLLYGYTF. CDR3 bases: TGTGCCATCAGGGACAGGAGCCTTCTCTATGGCTACACCTTC.

The rearrangement joins TRBV30 to TRBJ1-5; 11 nucleotides line up with TRBD1. The CDR3 sequence is 17 residues long. Germline CDR1 GTSNPN, CDR2 SVGIG (reference sequence). Losses at the gene ends were 2 bases for V and 4 bases for J; bases not matched to a gene: 10. CDR3 bases: TGTGCCTGGAGTATTACGGGGACAGGGGGTGAAAATCAGCCCCAGCATTTT. Translating it yields CAWSITGTGGENQPQHF.

CDR3 amino acids: CASSFSGRIDEQFF. The CDR3 coding sequence is TGTGCCAGCAGTTTTAGCGGGAGAATCGATGAGCAGTTCTTC. V usage is TRBV6-5 and J usage is TRBJ2-1; the match to TRBD2 covers 9 bases. V dropped 4 bases and J dropped 8; count of bases not matched to a gene: 6. Germline assignment: CDR1 MNHEY and CDR2 SVGAGI. The CDR3 loop spans 14 amino acids.

The chain joins TRBV25-1 to TRBJ2-1, with 8 bases that match TRBD1. V shed 4 bases and J 2 bases; nucleotides not matched to a gene: 7. The V gene's germline CDR1 is MGHDK and CDR2 SYGVNS. The CDR3 has 16 residues. CDR3 DNA: TGTGCCAGCAGTGCCCCAGGGGGCGCCCCCTACAATGAGCAGTTCTTC. Translation gives CASSAPGGAPYNEQFF.

This clonotype was picked up a small number of times. V usage is TRBV2 and J usage is TRBJ1-1, with no clear D. The ends were cut back, 3 bases at V and 1 base at J, with 6 bases in the middle. The CDR3 extends over 13 amino acids. Per germline, CDR1 SNHLY and CDR2 FYNNEI. Here the CDR3 reads CASSDNRNTEAFF. The CDR3 DNA reads as TGTGCCAGCAGTGATAACCGGAACACTGAAGCTTTCTTT.

This rearrangement joins TRBV12-3 or TRBV12-4 to TRBJ2-2, with D unclear. V was clipped by 2 bases and J by 6 bases, with 16 bases between them. This CDR3 contains 16 residues. The CDR3 DNA sequence: TGTGCCAGCAGTTTAAGACCGACCATGATGGCCGGGGAGCTGTTTTTT. Amino acid sequence: CASSLRPTMMAGELFF.

The V and J genes are TRBV11-2 and TRBJ2-1, with TRBD1 matching 8 bases. V lost 6 bases and J lost 15; bases outside the gene matches: 7. The length of the CDR3 is 11 residues. CDR1 SGHAT and CDR2 FQNNGV come from the germline V gene. The CDR3 spells CASSQGTGAFF. The CDR3 DNA reads as TGTGCCAGCAGTCAAGGGACAGGCGCGTTCTTC.

This chain links TRBV12-3 or TRBV12-4 with TRBJ1-1; D perhaps matches TRBD1 (5 bases). The germline V and J ends were trimmed by 5 bases and 1 base, with 8 bases remaining between them. CDR3 length: 13 amino acids. The CDR3, as DNA: TGTGCCAGCAGTCAGACAGAGAACACTGAAGCTTTCTTT. Its translation is CASSQTENTEAFF.

J is TRBJ2-4 and V is TRBV5-4, with D possibly TRBD2 on 7 matching bases. The CDR3 consists of 16 residues. Germline CDR1 is SGHNT and CDR2 is YYREEE (reference sequence). The V end was cut by 2 bases, the J end by 2 bases, with 14 bases between. The CDR3 here is CASSLGGDSSKNIQYF. The CDR3, as DNA: TGTGCCAGCAGCTTAGGGGGGGACTCATCCAAAAACATTCAGTACTTC.

The chain has TRBV20-1 and TRBJ2-7; D assignment may be TRBD1 or TRBD2 (5 bases each). There are 13 residues in the CDR3. V gave up 4 bases and J gave up 5 bases, with 15 bases separating them. Germline V lookup: CDR1 DFQATT, CDR2 SNEGSKA (reference sequence). The CDR3 DNA reads TGCAGTGCTACCGCCAGAGGGGCCCACGAGCAGTACTTC. It is translated as CSATARGAHEQYF.

The chain recombines TRBV20-1 with TRBJ2-7; 7 bases align to TRBD1. Losses at the gene ends were 3 bases for V and 5 bases for J; bases not matched to a gene: 7. Germline CDR1 DFQATT, CDR2 SNEGSKA (reference sequence). This CDR3 spans 13 amino acids. The CDR3 DNA is TGCAGTGCTAGGAGGGGGCAGACGAACGAGCAGTACTTC. Translation gives CSARRGQTNEQYF.

J is TRBJ2-7 and V is TRBV5-4, with D perhaps TRBD1 or TRBD2 (5 bases each). The CDR3 has 14 residues. Per the germline V gene, CDR1 is SGHNT and CDR2 is YYREEE (reference sequence). The V end was cut by 3 bases, the J end by 5 bases, with 15 bases between. CDR3: CASSYKTGRNEQYF. The CDR3 nucleotides are TGTGCCAGCAGCTATAAGACGGGACGGAACGAGCAGTACTTC.

This clonotype came up many times. The chain joins TRBV5-1 to TRBJ2-7; D may match TRBD1 or TRBD2 (5 bases each). The V and J ends lost 4 bases and 6 bases respectively, with 29 bases between them. The CDR3 has 18 residues. The germline CDR1 and CDR2 sequences are SGHRS and YFSETQ. The CDR3 protein is CASSGLRYPTGMGLEQYF. CDR3 bases: TGCGCCAGCAGCGGATTGCGATATCCTACCGGGATGGGGCTCGAGCAGTACTTC.

This clonotype was picked up many times. The chain couples TRBV12-3 or TRBV12-4 to TRBJ2-7, with 8 bases that match TRBD2. V shed 4 bases and J 0 bases; nucleotides not matched to a gene: 5. The CDR3 runs to 15 residues. CDR3 coding DNA: TGTGCCAGCAGTTCCTACACTAGCGGCTCCTACGAGCAGTACTTC. It codes for CASSSYTSGSYEQYF.

This clonotype was seen only a few times. The rearrangement links TRBV6-1 to TRBJ1-1, with D possibly being TRBD1 (6 bases). The germline V and J ends were trimmed by 7 bases and 5 bases, with 20 bases remaining between them. Germline lookup yields CDR1 MNHNS and CDR2 SASEGT. CDR3 length equals 15 residues. The CDR3 reads CASTRTSGTSTEAFF. CDR3 DNA sequence: TGTGCCAGCACGCGGACCTCCGGGACATCTACTGAAGCTTTCTTT.

The chain is built from TRBV20-1 and TRBJ2-7; D is possibly TRBD1 (5 bases). Germline V gene sequence: CDR1 DFQATT, CDR2 SNEGSKA (reference sequence). Trimming pared 1 base from V and 5 bases from J, leaving 9 bases between. This CDR3 is 12 amino acids long. The CDR3 DNA is TGCAGTGCTAGAGGGGGCAAGAACGAGCAGTACTTC. Translating gives CSARGGKNEQYF.

This clonotype has only a few counts. The CDR3 is CASNGRLRGSPLHF. In DNA, the CDR3 is TGTGCCAGCAACGGACGCTTAAGGGGCTCACCCCTCCACTTT. This chain connects TRBV6-1 to TRBJ1-6; possible D gene TRBD1, 5 bases. The CDR3 runs to 14 residues. Germline V gene sequence: CDR1 MNHNS, CDR2 SASEGT. Trimming shortened V by 7 bases and J by 10 bases, and 17 bases separated the two germline ends.

The J gene is TRBJ2-6, the V gene TRBV19; no clear D gene. In germline, CDR1 is LNHDA, CDR2 SQIVND (reference sequence). The CDR3 loop spans 14 amino acids. The germline V and J ends were trimmed by 3 bases and 3 bases, with 6 bases remaining between them. CDR3 nucleotide sequence: TGTGCCAGTAGTATCGGTGGTGGGGCCAACGTCCTGACTTTC. This encodes CASSIGGGANVLTF.

V and J are TRBV7-3 and TRBJ2-7; D may correspond to TRBD1 or TRBD2 (6 bases each). The germline V gene encodes CDR1 SGHTA and CDR2 FQGTGA. CDR3 length equals 15 residues. Trimming left V 4 bases short and J 1 base short, with 14 bases between. The CDR3 here is CASSSFGGPSYEQYF. CDR3 DNA: TGTGCCAGCAGCTCCTTCGGGGGCCCGTCCTACGAGCAGTACTTC.

The sample holds a few counts of this clonotype. The chain combines TRBV5-1 with TRBJ2-1; D unclear. The CDR3 has 15 residues. V dropped 0 bases and J dropped 8 bases, with 15 bases sitting between them. Germline CDR1 SGHRS, CDR2 YFSETQ. CDR3 in DNA: TGCGCCAGCAGCTTGGCCGGGCTAGTAGGGCATGAGCAGTTCTTC. This translates into CASSLAGLVGHEQFF.

This clonotype was detected a few times. This chain connects TRBV6-5 to TRBJ1-3; tentative D call: TRBD1 (5 bases). CDR1 and CDR2 from the germline V gene are MNHEY and SVGAGI. Trimming took off 2 bases at V and 0 bases at J, with 11 bases between the two ends. This CDR3 spans 16 amino acids. In nucleotides, the CDR3 is TGTGCCAGCAGTTACGGGGGGTCAAGCTCTGGAAACACCATATATTTT. This sequence encodes CASSYGGSSSGNTIYF.

This clonotype was seen a few times. This chain links TRBV12-3 or TRBV12-4 with TRBJ1-1, with a possible D match to TRBD1 (5 bases). V gave up 6 bases and J gave up 1 base, with 15 bases separating them. The CDR3 extends over 15 amino acids. CDR3 loop: CASSPGGTRNTEAFF. CDR3 sequence (DNA): TGTGCCAGCAGCCCGGGGGGGACGAGGAACACTGAAGCTTTCTTT.

The V gene is TRBV5-4, the J gene TRBJ2-3; TRBD2 aligns across 7 bases. Germline V lookup: CDR1 SGHNT, CDR2 YYREEE (reference sequence). V shed 2 bases, J shed 0 bases, and the junction held 15 bases outside the gene matches. The CDR3 is 19 amino acids. This CDR3 reads CASSLRLASGITSTDTQYF. The CDR3 region has the DNA TGTGCCAGCAGCTTAAGATTGGCTAGCGGAATAACTAGCACAGATACGCAGTATTTT.

The gene calls are TRBV6-1 and TRBJ2-3; 12 bases fit TRBD1. The CDR3 is 15 residues long. CDR1 is MNHNS and CDR2 is SASEGT in the germline V gene. The V segment lost 5 bases and the J segment 8 bases; nucleotides outside the gene matches: 8. CDR3 in DNA: TGTGCCAGCAGTAAACCGGGACAGGGGGCAGGTACGCAGTATTTT. Its protein is CASSKPGQGAGTQYF.

The chain links TRBV5-1 to TRBJ2-1, with a tentative D call TRBD1 (5 bases). CDR1 is SGHRS and CDR2 is YFSETQ in the germline V gene. V gave up 0 bases and J gave up 9 bases, with 19 bases separating them. The length of the CDR3 is 16 residues. CDR3 sequence reads: CASSLEGSRAPAEQFF. The CDR3 bases are TGCGCCAGCAGCTTGGAGGGGTCCCGGGCTCCGGCTGAGCAGTTCTTC. Supplemented by reference TRBV5-1 and TRBJ2-1, the full variable domain reads KAGVTQTPRYLIKTRGQQVTLSCSPISGHRSVSWYQQTPGQGLQFLFEYFSETQRNKGNFPGRFSGRQFSNSRSEMNVSTLELGDSALYLCASSLEGSRAPAEQFFGPGTRLTVL.

The V gene is TRBV5-1, the J gene TRBJ1-4, with TRBD1 matching 7 bases. Germline V gives CDR1 SGHRS, CDR2 YFSETQ. V gave up 5 bases and J gave up 5 bases; unmatched junction bases: 9. The CDR3 runs to 15 residues. CDR3 coding DNA: TGCGCCAGCAGAAAACAGGGGACCACGAATGAAAAACTGTTTTTT. Translation gives CASRKQGTTNEKLFF.

This clonotype occurred a few times. The chain couples TRBV10-3 to TRBJ1-2; D is undetermined. Germline CDR1 is ENHRY and CDR2 is SYGVKD. V was clipped by 6 bases and J by 5 bases, with 13 bases between them. The CDR3 runs 13 residues. The CDR3 reads CAIRSQLGYGYTF. The CDR3 coding sequence is TGTGCCATCAGGTCGCAGTTAGGGTATGGCTACACCTTC.

The chain recombines TRBV5-1 with TRBJ2-7; D call uncertain. With 5 bases removed from V and 2 bases from J, the gap between germline ends came to 17 bases. Germline V lookup: CDR1 SGHRS, CDR2 YFSETQ. The CDR3 is 15 residues long. The DNA for the CDR3 is TGCGCCAGCAGTCTGGAACCCCAGACCACCTACGAGCAGTACTTC. This sequence encodes CASSLEPQTTYEQYF.

In this sample, this clonotype turned up many times. The chain links TRBV12-3 or TRBV12-4 to TRBJ1-5, with D unclear. The V gene lost 4 bases and the J gene lost 5 bases, with 9 bases spanning the gap. The CDR3 is made up of 13 amino acids. In DNA, the CDR3 is TGTGCCAGCAGTTCACTGAATGATCAGCCCCAGCATTTT. Protein: CASSSLNDQPQHF.